This T cell receptor beta chain was profiled in a study of human T cells and chemical hapten exposure. Turning to the study itself: 2% DPC was applied to approximately 2 cm by approximately 2 cm of upper inner arm skin for sensitization. Study conclusions and caveats: The presence of alopecia in the donors means their immune response may differ from healthy people's. The study found expanded TCRs formed significantly more large CDR3 similarity clusters than controls.

With respect to this clonotype: The antigen remains undetermined.

The CDR3 runs 13 residues. The trim removed 5 bases at V and 4 bases at J, leaving 3 bases unmatched. From the RACE reads, TCRdb called clonotypes with MiXCR, one entry per CDR3 protein. Counted here are about 380,000 distinct CDR3 sequences, around 5.5% occurring once; the ten biggest clones make up 2.5% to 3%. Time point defined: pre-sensitization, week 0. Treatment: therapeutic diphenylcyclopropenone sensitization with weekly scalp DPC. This chain joins TRBV12-3 or TRBV12-4 and TRBJ2-3, with 7 bases that match TRBD1. The specimen was whole blood, collected in connection with sensitization to the hapten diphenylcyclopropenone (DPC). The clonotype was recovered from a woman in her forties or fifties with alopecia areata. Some clones in this sample may be carry-over from other donors' samples. DNA for the CDR3: TGTGCCAGCAGTGGACAGGTTGCAGATACGCAGTATTTT. It specifies CASSGQVADTQYF.